Following are 21 T cell receptor beta chains from one sample sequenced in a study of shared clonotypes between healthy human individuals. Sequencing was performed with immunoSEQ multiplex PCR; in TCRdb, only in-frame clones are kept and a portion is missing. The sample includes 1,500,000 or so clones, approximately 98.5% of them seen just once. The material sequenced was naive CD4+ T cells sorted from blood. Sample subset: CD45RA+ positively selected. The receptor source for this set is a man aged 30 to 39 in good health.

The genes are TRBV7-2 and TRBJ2-2; possible D gene TRBD1, 5 bases. The CDR3 runs 16 residues. Deletions cut 1 base from V and 5 bases from J, with 14 bases between. Germline V gene lookup returns CDR1 SGHTA and CDR2 FQGNSA. The CDR3 loop reads CASSLDGGRGTGELFF. CDR3 coding DNA: TGTGCCAGCAGCTTAGACGGCGGTAGGGGAACCGGGGAGCTGTTTTTT. The full variable domain, its missing parts supplied by reference TRBV7-2 and TRBJ2-2, is GAGVSQSPSNKVTEKGKDVELRCDPISGHTALYWYRQSLGQGLEFLIYFQGNSAPDKSGLPSDRFSAERTGGSVSTLTIQRTQQEDSAVYLCASSLDGGRGTGELFFGEGSRLTVL.

This clone has just one count. The rearrangement joins TRBV7-2 to TRBJ2-7; D gene unclear. Deletions cut 11 bases from V and 2 bases from J, with 13 bases between. The germline CDR1 and CDR2 sequences are SGHTA and FQGNSA. CDR3 length: 12 residues. CDR3 in DNA: TGTGCCTCCAACTTCCCGGCCTACGAGCAGTACTTC. Translated, it gives CASNFPAYEQYF.

The genes are TRBV15 and TRBJ2-1; D could derive from TRBD1 or TRBD2 (5 bases each). The germline V and J ends were trimmed by 6 bases and 5 bases, with 20 bases remaining between them. Germline V gene data show CDR1 as LNHNV and CDR2 as YYDKDF (reference sequence). The CDR3 sequence is 16 residues long. CDR3 in DNA: TGTGCCACCAGGGGACCTACGGGGTGGGGCGACAATGAGCAGTTCTTC. This translates into CATRGPTGWGDNEQFF.

This sequence joins TRBV5-1 and TRBJ2-1; D tentatively fits TRBD1 or TRBD2 (7 bases each). CDR1 SGHRS and CDR2 YFSETQ come from the germline V gene. The CDR3 consists of 18 residues. Trimming cost V 0 bases and J 0 bases, with 16 bases left between them. The CDR3 DNA reads TGCGCCAGCAGCTTGGAGCGGGACAGTCGATTCTCCTACAATGAGCAGTTCTTC. Residues: CASSLERDSRFSYNEQFF. The variable domain in full, with the rest retrieved from reference TRBV5-1 and TRBJ2-1, is KAGVTQTPRYLIKTRGQQVTLSCSPISGHRSVSWYQQTPGQGLQFLFEYFSETQRNKGNFPGRFSGRQFSNSRSEMNVSTLELGDSALYLCASSLERDSRFSYNEQFFGPGTRLTVL.

The chain employs TRBV2 and TRBJ2-5, with D hard to call. Germline V CDR1 and CDR2: SNHLY, FYNNEI. The CDR3 sequence is 12 residues long. Trimming left V 5 bases short and J 3 bases short, with 7 bases between. The CDR3 protein is CASSRNEETQYF. CDR3 nucleotide sequence: TGTGCCAGCAGTAGGAACGAAGAGACCCAGTACTTC.

The chain employs TRBV11-3 and TRBJ2-1; tentative D call: TRBD1 (5 bases). The V end was cut by 5 bases, the J end by 8 bases, with 22 bases between. The germline CDR1 and CDR2 sequences are SGHNT and YENEEA. The CDR3 spans 16 residues. CDR3 in DNA: TGTGCCAGCAGCCCCAGTTTAAAGGGGTTTTTGGATGAGCAGTTCTTC. It codes for CASSPSLKGFLDEQFF.

Note on this clone: This CDR3 is also generated by other DNA sequences in the sample. The J gene is TRBJ2-7, the V gene TRBV11-2; D is ambiguous. Germline assignment: CDR1 SGHAT and CDR2 FQNNGV. This CDR3 is built from 12 residues. The germline V and J ends were trimmed by 0 bases and 3 bases, with 3 bases remaining between them. CDR3 loop: CASSLEDYEQYF. The CDR3 DNA reads as TGTGCCAGCAGCTTAGAAGACTACGAGCAGTACTTC. Looking up the rest from reference TRBV11-2 and TRBJ2-7 gives the full variable domain: EAGVAQSPRYKIIEKRQSVAFWCNPISGHATLYWYQQILGQGPKLLIQFQNNGVVDDSQLPKDRFSAERLKGVDSTLKIQPAKLEDSAVYLCASSLEDYEQYFGPGTRLTVT.

On this clone itself: The sample contains more than one DNA sequence encoding this CDR3. V usage is TRBV15 and J usage is TRBJ2-1; tentative D call: TRBD2 (6 bases). Deletions cut 1 base from V and 2 bases from J, with 9 bases between. The CDR3 has 15 amino acids. Per germline, CDR1 LNHNV and CDR2 YYDKDF (reference sequence). CDR3 residues: CATSRVRGTYNEQFF. In DNA, the CDR3 is TGTGCCACCAGCAGAGTCCGCGGGACCTACAATGAGCAGTTCTTC.

This clone has only one observation. The rearrangement uses TRBV5-1 and TRBJ2-5, with D possibly TRBD2 on 5 matching bases. The CDR3 covers 15 residues. The V end was cut by 0 bases, the J end by 0 bases, with 9 bases between. The V gene's germline CDR1 is SGHRS and CDR2 YFSETQ. CDR3 nucleotide sequence: TGCGCCAGCAGCTTGGGTAGTAGCGACCAAGAGACCCAGTACTTC. This codes for CASSLGSSDQETQYF.

This rearrangement joins TRBV5-1 to TRBJ2-1; 8 bases are a match to TRBD2. Trimming took 1 base from V and 0 from J; bases not matched to a gene: 3. Germline CDR1 SGHRS, CDR2 YFSETQ. The CDR3 totals 16 residues. The CDR3 loop reads CASSLSAGGSYNEQFF. CDR3 coding DNA: TGCGCCAGCAGCTTGAGTGCGGGAGGCTCCTACAATGAGCAGTTCTTC.

The rearrangement uses TRBV28 and TRBJ1-2; 8 bases match TRBD1. This CDR3 region has 14 residues. CDR1 and CDR2 (germline): MDHEN, SYDVKM. Germline trimming cut 6 bases from V and 5 bases from J; bases unmatched to any gene: 8. The chain's CDR3 is CASRPVTGGYGYTF. The CDR3 coding sequence is TGTGCCAGCAGGCCAGTCACAGGGGGTTATGGCTACACCTTC.

The rearrangement joins TRBV11-2 to TRBJ2-1, with 8 bases fitting TRBD2. There are 16 residues in the CDR3. The V gene's germline CDR1 is SGHAT and CDR2 FQNNGV. J lost 6 bases, V lost 0 bases, and 7 bases had no gene match. Here the CDR3 DNA reads TGTGCCAGCAGCTTAGATCTGCGGGAGGCCACCAATGAGCAGTTCTTC. It codes for CASSLDLREATNEQFF.

The chain is built from TRBV19 and TRBJ1-1; D is unresolved. The CDR3 runs to 12 residues. Germline lookup yields CDR1 LNHDA and CDR2 SQIVND (reference sequence). V was cut by 5 bases and J by 4 bases, with 8 bases left in between. The CDR3 region has the DNA TGTGCCAGTAGTGAGGGTAGCACTGAAGCTTTCTTT. It yields the protein CASSEGSTEAFF.

The V gene is TRBV7-3, the J gene TRBJ2-3, with D possibly TRBD1 on 6 matching bases. The CDR3 runs 15 residues. V gave up 5 bases and J gave up 3 bases, with 15 bases separating them. The germline CDR1 and CDR2 sequences are SGHTA and FQGTGA. This chain's CDR3 is CASSNPGVGTDTQYF. CDR3 DNA sequence: TGTGCCAGCAGCAATCCAGGGGTCGGGACAGATACGCAGTATTTT.

This clone was seen a single time. This chain links TRBV10-3 with TRBJ2-7, with 11 bases that match TRBD2. In germline, CDR1 is ENHRY, CDR2 SYGVKD. With V trimmed by 6 bases and J by 3 bases, 4 bases remained unmatched. CDR3 size: 14 residues. The CDR3 DNA sequence: TGTGCCATCAGACCCGGGACTAGCGGCTACGAGCAGTACTTC. Translating it yields CAIRPGTSGYEQYF.

This chain connects TRBV7-2 to TRBJ2-7; 11 positions agree with TRBD2. The CDR3 is 17 amino acids. V trimming: 5 bases; J trimming: 1 base; junction bases outside the gene matches: 10. Germline V lookup: CDR1 SGHTA, CDR2 FQGNSA. The CDR3 DNA is TGTGCCAGCAGCCCCAGACTAGCGGGAACCCCTTCCTACGAGCAGTACTTC. Translating it yields CASSPRLAGTPSYEQYF.

Comment on this clone: Germline and junction disagree at one end, which may indicate a read error. This chain joins TRBV2 and TRBJ2-7; 8 nucleotides line up with TRBD2. CDR1 and CDR2 from the germline V gene are SNHLY and FYNNEI. The CDR3 runs to 14 residues. The CDR3 region has the DNA TGTGCCAGCAGTGAATTGTTAGCGGGGTACGCGCAGTACTTC. It encodes CASSELLAGYAQYF.

The chain recombines TRBV11-3 with TRBJ2-7, with D possibly called TRBD1 or TRBD2 (5 bases each). CDR3 size: 14 residues. Germline values: CDR1 SGHNT, CDR2 YENEEA. The V end was cut by 2 bases, the J end by 3 bases, with 11 bases between. The CDR3 DNA follows: TGTGCCAGCAGCTTACGGGACGGAGACTACGAGCAGTACTTC. Translating gives CASSLRDGDYEQYF.

Points on this clone: One end of the junction varies from germline; a read error may be responsible. This chain links TRBV20-1 with TRBJ2-1, with 8 bases aligning to TRBD1. The length of the CDR3 is 11 residues. The V gene's germline CDR1 is DFQATT and CDR2 SNEGSKA (reference sequence). The CDR3 DNA follows: TGCAGTGCTAGAGATAGGACAGGGAGTATCTTC. Protein sequence: CSARDRTGSIF.

The CDR3 sequence is CASSEISGTGIFPQYF. In DNA, the CDR3 is TGTGCCAGCAGTGAAATATCCGGGACAGGGATCTTTCCGCAGTACTTC. The rearrangement uses TRBV28 and TRBJ2-7, with TRBD1 identical over 9 bases. The CDR3 is 16 residues long. V shed 5 bases and J 9 bases; nucleotides not matched to a gene: 17. Germline loops: CDR1 MDHEN, CDR2 SYDVKM.

The CDR3 coding sequence is TGTGCCAGCAGCCCCCCTGGGAGGACCTACGAGCAGTACTTC. Its translation: CASSPPGRTYEQYF. V and J are TRBV9 and TRBJ2-7; a weak D match, TRBD2 (6 bases). Per germline, CDR1 SGDLS and CDR2 YYNGEE. The CDR3 totals 14 residues. The ends were cut back, 4 bases at V and 2 bases at J, with 13 bases in the middle.